A selection of T cell receptor beta chains follows, all from one sample in a study of shared clonotypes between healthy human individuals. Method: immunoSEQ multiplex PCR; TCRdb's copy keeps in-frame clones and lacks some. The sample shows approximately 2.3 million clones, 85% to 95% of them seen only once. Sequenced: naive CD4+ T cells from PBMCs. All receptors derive from a man in his late teens or twenties in good health. Some clones in this sample may be carry-over from other donors' samples. Both conserved end residues are part of each CDR3. A D gene is named only where the DNA matches it firmly. Size tells how often a clone was seen (once, few, many) or the class of an expanded clone, and some rows leave it out.

j_call	clone_size	v_call	d_call	cdr3_aa	cdr3_nt
TRBJ1-4	.	TRBV5-1	.	CASSLARGGAGNEKLFF	TGCGCCAGCAGCTTGGCCAGGGGCGGGGCTGGGAATGAAAAACTGTTTTTT
TRBJ2-7	.	TRBV5-1	.	CASSLRGPGPMDEQYF	TGCGCCAGCAGCTTGCGCGGGCCAGGACCGATGGACGAGCAGTACTTC
TRBJ2-2	.	TRBV19	TRBD2	CASSTRTSGRIGELFF	TGTGCCAGTAGTACGCGGACTAGCGGGAGGATCGGGGAGCTGTTTTTT
TRBJ2-7	.	TRBV6-5	TRBD2	CASRQGLAGYYEQYF	TGTGCCAGCAGGCAGGGACTAGCGGGTTACTACGAGCAGTACTTC
TRBJ2-3	.	TRBV7-9	TRBD2	CASSAGLNSGRAADTQYF	TGTGCCAGCAGCGCCGGTCTCAATAGCGGGAGGGCCGCAGATACGCAGTATTTT
TRBJ2-2	.	TRBV25-1	.	CASRPDRVGTGELFF	TGTGCCAGCAGGCCCGACCGGGTGGGCACCGGGGAGCTGTTTTTT
TRBJ2-4	.	TRBV14	TRBD1	CASSRPGQGNIQYF	TGTGCCAGCAGCCGCCCGGGACAGGGAAACATTCAGTACTTC
TRBJ2-7	.	TRBV19	.	CASSDRGTGRYEQYF	TGTGCCAGTAGTGACCGGGGGACCGGACGCTACGAGCAGTACTTC
TRBJ1-5	.	TRBV6-1	.	CASRESNQPQHF	TGTGCCAGCAGGGAGAGTAATCAGCCCCAGCATTTT
TRBJ2-3	.	TRBV29-1	.	CSVDGGATDTQYF	TGCAGCGTTGATGGCGGAGCCACAGATACGCAGTATTTT
TRBJ1-4	once	TRBV4-2	.	CASSQVADNEKLFF	TGTGCCAGCAGCCAAGTGGCAGATAATGAAAAACTGTTTTTT
TRBJ1-4	.	TRBV19	TRBD1	CASSTTGAPTNEKLFF	TGTGCCAGTAGTACGACAGGGGCCCCGACTAATGAAAAACTGTTTTTT
TRBJ2-7	.	TRBV18	TRBD1	CASSPNSRTGSKQYF	TGTGCCAGCTCACCGAACTCCCGGACAGGGTCTAAGCAGTACTTC
TRBJ1-2	.	TRBV7-9	TRBD1	CASSSGTALNYGYTF	TGTGCCAGCAGCTCAGGGACAGCTCTTAACTATGGCTACACCTTC
TRBJ2-2	.	TRBV6-1	TRBD2	CASSGPGLAGATGELFF	TGTGCCAGCAGTGGACCGGGACTAGCGGGAGCCACCGGGGAGCTGTTTTTT
TRBJ2-2	once	TRBV25-1	.	CASSEGRRGELFF	TGTGCCAGCAGTGAGGGGCGCAGGGGGGAGCTGTTTTTT
TRBJ2-1	once	TRBV7-2	TRBD2	CASSLDGGRGYNEQFF	TGTGCCAGCAGCTTAGACGGCGGGAGGGGATACAATGAGCAGTTCTTC
TRBJ2-7	.	TRBV7-8	.	CASSLVNLAGEQYF	TGTGCCAGCAGCTTAGTTAATCTAGCTGGCGAGCAGTACTTC
TRBJ1-2	.	TRBV30	TRBD1	CAWSVKGTGIYGYTF	TGTGCCTGGAGTGTTAAGGGGACAGGGATTTATGGCTACACCTTC